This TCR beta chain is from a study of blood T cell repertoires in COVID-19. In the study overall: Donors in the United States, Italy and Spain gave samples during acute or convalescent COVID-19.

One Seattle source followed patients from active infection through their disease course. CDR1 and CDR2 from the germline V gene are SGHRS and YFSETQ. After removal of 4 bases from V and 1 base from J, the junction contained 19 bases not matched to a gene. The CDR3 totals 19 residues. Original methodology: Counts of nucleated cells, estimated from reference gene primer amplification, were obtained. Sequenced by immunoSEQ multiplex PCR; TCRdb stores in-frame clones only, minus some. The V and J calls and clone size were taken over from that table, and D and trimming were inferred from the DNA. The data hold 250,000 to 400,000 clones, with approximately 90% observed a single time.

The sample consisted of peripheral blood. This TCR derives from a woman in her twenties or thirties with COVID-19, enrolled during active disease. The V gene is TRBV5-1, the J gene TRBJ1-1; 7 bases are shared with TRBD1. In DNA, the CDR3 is TGCGCCAGCAGCCACCCCGGTAACAGGGGACGGCTTAGGAACACTGAAGCTTTCTTT. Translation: CASSHPGNRGRLRNTEAFF.